A single sample gave rise to the 2 T cell receptor beta chains below, sequenced in a study of identical twins. MiXCR was run by TCRdb on the 5' RACE reads, yielding one entry per CDR3 protein. This table holds 1.5 million to 2 million distinct CDR3 sequences, under 35% found once. Sequencing was done on a sample of cord blood. The receptors shown here come from a newborn girl in good health.

A few counts support this clonotype. The chain joins TRBV29-1 to TRBJ2-3; D might be TRBD2 (6 bases). CDR1 is SQVTM, CDR2 ANQGSEA, per germline. The V gene lost 4 bases and the J gene lost 2 bases, with 10 bases spanning the gap. The CDR3 has 13 residues. The CDR3: CSVAAGSTDTQYF. The CDR3 DNA is TGCAGCGTTGCTGCGGGGTCCACAGATACGCAGTATTTT.

This clonotype was detected only a few times. The rearrangement links TRBV21-1 to TRBJ1-5; TRBD1, as called in the table, went unchecked against the DNA. TRBV21-1 represents a pseudogene. The CDR3 extends over 16 amino acids. CDR3 residues: CASTPHSGHNNQPQHF. CDR3 nucleotide sequence: TGTGCCAGCACCCCTCATTCGGGACACAACAATCAGCCCCAGCATTTT.